Listed here are 9 T cell receptor beta chains from one sample, sequenced in a study of OX40 agonist ivuxolimab in advanced cancers. TCRdb's table, derived via immunoSEQ multiplex PCR, lists solely in-frame clones and lacks some. This sample yields about 76,000 clones, of which about 89% are seen a single time; roughly 13% belongs to the top ten. The input for sequencing was CD4+ or CD8+ T cells sorted from blood, taken in a trial of the OX40 agonist ivuxolimab. The receptors stem from an adult with an advanced solid tumor such as melanoma, head and neck, liver or kidney cancer.

The CDR3 sequence: CASSTTHEQYF. The CDR3 nucleotides are TGTGCCAGCAGTACAACCCACGAGCAGTACTTC. The chain employs TRBV6-5 and TRBJ2-5, with D hard to call. TRBJ2-7 explains the end of the DNA better; the J call may be wrong. Germline V gene data show CDR1 as MNHEY and CDR2 as SVGAGI. This CDR3 has 11 residues.

J is TRBJ1-1 and V is TRBV6-1; D is undetermined. CDR1 is MNHNS and CDR2 is SASEGT in the germline V gene. CDR3 length: 13 residues. The ends were cut back, 10 bases at V and 1 base at J, with 13 bases in the middle. As DNA, the CDR3 is TGTGCCACTACAGACAAACGGAACACTGAAGCTTTCTTT. It yields the protein CATTDKRNTEAFF.

In its sample, this clone was seen once. The rearrangement joins TRBV4-2 to TRBJ1-6; possible D gene TRBD1, 6 bases. Germline V lookup: CDR1 LGHNA, CDR2 YNFKEQ. The CDR3 is 17 residues long. Trimming removed 2 bases at V and 8 bases at J, with 19 bases between. CDR3 sequence: CASSQPPGQGTDSPLHF. The CDR3 nucleotides are TGTGCCAGCAGCCAACCCCCGGGGCAGGGGACCGATTCACCCCTCCACTTT.

The V call is TRBV28, the J call TRBJ1-5; D not resolved. CDR1 and CDR2 from the germline V gene are MDHEN and SYDVKM. The CDR3 is made up of 15 amino acids. Between the trimmed V and J ends, which lost 4 bases and 7 bases, there was a span of 17 bases. The CDR3 here is CASSSPGRAGQPQHF. CDR3 coding DNA: TGTGCCAGCAGTTCACCCGGTAGGGCGGGGCAGCCCCAGCATTTT.

CDR3 DNA: TGTGCCAGCAGCCCGCGTCGGCGGCCTGAAGCTTTCTTT. Translation: CASSPRRRPEAFF. This chain uses TRBV7-9 with TRBJ1-1; D remains ambiguous. The CDR3 is 13 amino acids. Deletions cut 5 bases from V and 6 bases from J, with 13 bases between. The germline V gene has CDR1 SEHNR and CDR2 FQNEAQ (reference sequence).

This clone was recorded once. This rearrangement joins TRBV27 to TRBJ2-7, with D possibly matching TRBD1 (5 bases). Germline V gene lookup returns CDR1 MNHEY and CDR2 SMNVEV (reference sequence). The CDR3 runs 14 residues. V gave up 6 bases and J gave up 7 bases, with 19 bases separating them. CDR3 loop: CASSPPGQSREQYF. The CDR3 DNA is TGTGCCAGCAGCCCTCCAGGGCAGTCGCGGGAGCAGTACTTC.

V gene TRBV29-1 combines with J gene TRBJ2-7, with D uncertain. Trimming took off 4 bases at V and 3 bases at J, with 7 bases between the two ends. The CDR3 runs to 11 residues. Per the germline V gene, CDR1 is SQVTM and CDR2 is ANQGSEA. The CDR3 reads CSVVHNYEQYF. The CDR3 region has the DNA TGCAGCGTTGTGCACAACTACGAGCAGTACTTC.

Comments on this clone: The junction shows a germline mismatch at one end, possibly a read error. V is TRBV7-7 and J is TRBJ2-7; D possibly matches TRBD1 or TRBD2 (6 bases each). Germline V gene sequence: CDR1 SSHAT, CDR2 FNYEAQ (reference sequence). The CDR3 covers 17 residues. DNA for the CDR3: TGTGCTAGCAGCTTCGAGCCTCGGACCGGGGGCGCCCACGAGCAGTACTTC. Protein sequence: CASSFEPRTGGAHEQYF.

A few counts support this clone. The rearrangement links TRBV4-1 to TRBJ1-1; D remains unclear. Germline V gives CDR1 MGHRA, CDR2 YSYEKL. This CDR3 is 13 amino acids long. Trimming pared 1 base from V and 2 bases from J, leaving 5 bases between. The CDR3 sequence is CASSQVANTEAFF. The CDR3 DNA follows: TGCGCCAGCAGCCAAGTCGCCAACACTGAAGCTTTCTTT.